This section outlines one T cell receptor beta chain sequence together with its context. Its antigen is unknown. This CDR3 region has 13 residues. Germline V CDR1 and CDR2: KGHSH, LQKENI. V was cut by 2 bases and J by 2 bases, with 6 bases left in between. This specimen belongs to a study of identical twins. Notes on the study in general: Its conclusions, products of cross-sectional statistical analysis, did not come from following the same donors.

Unique molecular identifiers were present on cDNA, and template switching added a universal primer site. TCRdb passed the 5' RACE reads through MiXCR, listing each CDR3 protein once. The top ten hold more than 2% of the sample, which has approximately 280,000 distinct CDR3 sequences, 8% to 9% seen once. These sequences were also reported in another study, on yellow fever vaccine responses in identical twins.

The clonotype was recovered from a woman under 30 in good health. The V gene is TRBV18, the J gene TRBJ2-5; no reliable D call. Sequencing used memory (CD45RO+) T cells sorted from blood. Here the CDR3 DNA reads TGTGCCAGCTCACCAGTTCAACAAGAGACCCAGTACTTC. Translated, it gives CASSPVQQETQYF.